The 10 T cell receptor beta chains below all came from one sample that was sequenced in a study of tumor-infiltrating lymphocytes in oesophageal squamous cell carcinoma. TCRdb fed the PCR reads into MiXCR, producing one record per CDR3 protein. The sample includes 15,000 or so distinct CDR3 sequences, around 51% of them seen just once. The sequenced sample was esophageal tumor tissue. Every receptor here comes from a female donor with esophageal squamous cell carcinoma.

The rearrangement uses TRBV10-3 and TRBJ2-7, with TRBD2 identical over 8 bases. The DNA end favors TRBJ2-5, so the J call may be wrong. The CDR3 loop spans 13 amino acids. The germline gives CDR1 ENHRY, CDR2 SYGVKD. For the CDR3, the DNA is TGTGCCATCACAAGCGGGAGTTTGGAGACCCAGTACTTC. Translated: CAITSGSLETQYF.

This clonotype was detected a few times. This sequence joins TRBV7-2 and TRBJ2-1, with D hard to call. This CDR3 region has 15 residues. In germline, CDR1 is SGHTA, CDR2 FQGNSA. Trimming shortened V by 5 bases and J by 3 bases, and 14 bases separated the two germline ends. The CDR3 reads CASSPSQSLYNEQFF. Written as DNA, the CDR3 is TGTGCCAGCAGCCCGAGTCAGTCACTCTACAATGAGCAGTTCTTC.

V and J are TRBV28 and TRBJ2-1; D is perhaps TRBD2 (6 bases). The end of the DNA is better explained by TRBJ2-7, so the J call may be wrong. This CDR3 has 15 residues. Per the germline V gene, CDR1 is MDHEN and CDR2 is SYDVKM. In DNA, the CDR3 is TGTGCCAGCAGTTTAGATTACGGGGGAAACTACGAGCAGTACTTC. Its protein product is CASSLDYGGNYEQYF.

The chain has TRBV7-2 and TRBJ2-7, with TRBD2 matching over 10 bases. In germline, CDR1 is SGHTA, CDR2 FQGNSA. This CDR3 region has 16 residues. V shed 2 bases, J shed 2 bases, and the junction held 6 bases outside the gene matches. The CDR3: CASSLQAGGGTYEQYF. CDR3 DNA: TGTGCCAGCAGCTTACAAGCGGGAGGGGGAACCTACGAGCAGTACTTC.

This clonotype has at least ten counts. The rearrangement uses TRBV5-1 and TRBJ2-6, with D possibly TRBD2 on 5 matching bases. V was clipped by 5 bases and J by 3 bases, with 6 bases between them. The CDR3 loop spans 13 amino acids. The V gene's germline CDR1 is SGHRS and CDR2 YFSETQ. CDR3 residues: CASRSGGANVLTF. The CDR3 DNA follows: TGCGCCAGCAGGAGCGGTGGGGCCAACGTCCTGACTTTC.

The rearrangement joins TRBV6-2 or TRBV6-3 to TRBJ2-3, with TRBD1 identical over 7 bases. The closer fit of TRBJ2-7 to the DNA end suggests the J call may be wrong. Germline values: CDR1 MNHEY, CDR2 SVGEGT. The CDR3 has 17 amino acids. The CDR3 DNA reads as TGTGCCAGCAGTTACTCTGGACTCGGGACAGCTCCTAGGGAGCAGTACTTC. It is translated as CASSYSGLGTAPREQYF.

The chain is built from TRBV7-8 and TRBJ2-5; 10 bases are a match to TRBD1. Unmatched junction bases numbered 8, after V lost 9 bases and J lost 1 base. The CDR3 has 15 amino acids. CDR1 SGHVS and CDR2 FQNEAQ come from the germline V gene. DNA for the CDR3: TGTGCCAGTCAGACAGGGGGCACCCTCCAAGAGACCCAGTACTTC. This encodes CASQTGGTLQETQYF. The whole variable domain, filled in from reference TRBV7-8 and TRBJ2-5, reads GAGVSQSPRYKVAKRGQDVALRCDPISGHVSLFWYQQALGQGPEFLTYFQNEAQLDKSGLPSDRFFAERPEGSVSTLKIQRTQQEDSAVYLCASQTGGTLQETQYFGPGTRLLVL.

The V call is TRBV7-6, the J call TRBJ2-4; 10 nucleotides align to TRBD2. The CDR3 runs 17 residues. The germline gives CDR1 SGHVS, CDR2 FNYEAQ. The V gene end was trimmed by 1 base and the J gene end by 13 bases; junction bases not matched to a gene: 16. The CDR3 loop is CASSLGDSGRIGDTQYF. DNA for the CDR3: TGTGCCAGCAGCTTAGGAGATAGCGGGAGGATCGGAGATACGCAGTACTTC. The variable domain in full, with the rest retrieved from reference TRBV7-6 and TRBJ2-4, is GAGVSQSPRYKVTKRGQDVALRCDPISGHVSLYWYRQALGQGPEFLTYFNYEAQQDKSGLPNDRFSAERPEGSISTLTIQRTEQRDSAMYRCASSLGDSGRIGDTQYFGAGTRLSVL.

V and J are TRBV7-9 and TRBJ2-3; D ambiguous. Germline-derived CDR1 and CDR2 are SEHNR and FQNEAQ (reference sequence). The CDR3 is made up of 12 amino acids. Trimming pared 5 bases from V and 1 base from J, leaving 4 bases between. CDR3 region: CASSHRTDTQYF. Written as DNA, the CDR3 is TGTGCCAGCAGCCACCGCACAGATACGCAGTATTTT.

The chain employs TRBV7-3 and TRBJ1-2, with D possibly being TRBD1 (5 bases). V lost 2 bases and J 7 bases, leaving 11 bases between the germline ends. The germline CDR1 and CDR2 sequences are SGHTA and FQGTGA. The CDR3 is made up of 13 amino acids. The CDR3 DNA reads TGTGCCAGCAGCTTATCAGGGCTGGGTGGCTACACCTTC. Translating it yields CASSLSGLGGYTF.